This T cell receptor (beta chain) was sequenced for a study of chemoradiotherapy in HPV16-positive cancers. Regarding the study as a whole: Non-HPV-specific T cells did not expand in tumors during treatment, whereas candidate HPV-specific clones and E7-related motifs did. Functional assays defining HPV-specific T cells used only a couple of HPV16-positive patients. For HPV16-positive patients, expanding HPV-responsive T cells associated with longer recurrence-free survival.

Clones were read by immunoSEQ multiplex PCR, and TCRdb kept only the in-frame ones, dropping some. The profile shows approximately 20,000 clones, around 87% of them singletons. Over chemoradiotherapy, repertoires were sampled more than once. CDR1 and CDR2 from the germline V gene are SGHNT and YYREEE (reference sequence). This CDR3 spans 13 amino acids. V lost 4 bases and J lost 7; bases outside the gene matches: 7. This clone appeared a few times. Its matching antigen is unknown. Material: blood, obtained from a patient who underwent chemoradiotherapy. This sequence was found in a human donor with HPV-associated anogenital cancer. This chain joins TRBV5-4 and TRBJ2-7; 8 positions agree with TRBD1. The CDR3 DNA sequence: TGTGCCAGCAGCATTGACAGGGGTGGTGAGCAGTACTTC. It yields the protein CASSIDRGGEQYF.